This T cell receptor beta chain was sequenced during a study of blood T cell repertoires in COVID-19. Sequencing was performed with immunoSEQ multiplex PCR; in TCRdb, only in-frame clones are kept and a portion is missing. There are around 130,000 clones in the sample; 70% to 80% occur only once, and 6.5% to 9.5% lies in the top ten. Unmatched junction bases numbered 9, after V lost 5 bases and J lost 7 bases. CDR1 and CDR2 (germline): SGHAT, FQNNGV. The CDR3 loop spans 16 amino acids. J is TRBJ1-3 and V is TRBV11-2; TRBD1 matches 12 bases. Source material: peripheral blood. This receptor was obtained from a human donor in a cohort sampled during active COVID-19. CDR3 region: CASSRPGGQGANTIYF. Written as DNA, the CDR3 is TGTGCCAGCAGCCGCCCCGGGGGACAGGGGGCGAACACCATATATTTT.